This section outlines one T cell receptor (beta chain) sequence together with its context. Its antigen is currently unknown. Both previously described methods and listed TCR primers were employed to make bulk TCR libraries. TCRdb re-analysed the PCR reads in MiXCR, keeping a single row per CDR3 protein. The table has under 650,000 distinct CDR3 sequences, 20% seen once. Construction of naive CD8 libraries employed roughly 20,000 to 1,000,000 sorted cells together with 10%, 30% or 50% RNA. Sorting was used to obtain naive CD8 T cells (CD8+CD4-CCR7+CD45RA+). The junction had 6 bases not matched to a gene; V was cut back by 4 bases and J by 4 bases. The CDR3 spans 14 residues. Germline-derived CDR1 and CDR2 are SGHAT and FQNNGV. This record belongs to a study of molecular identifiers for immune sequencing clone quantification. Study results and limitations: Clones above 20 RNA copies contained over 97% of effector molecules and under 1% of naive molecules.

The chain joins TRBV11-2 to TRBJ2-7; 8 nucleotides line up with TRBD1. The specimen was naive CD8+ T cells from blood, with Jurkat cell RNA spiked in. Documented subset: FACS-sorted CD8+CD4-CCR7+CD45RA+ naive T cells. The clonotype originates from a human donor in good health. Some libraries in this study had Jurkat cell RNA spiked in. In nucleotides, the CDR3 is TGTGCCAGCAGCTCAGGGGGCGCGGGATACGAGCAGTACTTC. Protein sequence: CASSSGGAGYEQYF.